The sequence of this T cell receptor beta chain was determined in a study of blood T cell repertoires in COVID-19. Whole-study context: Sources were T cells, B-cell-depleted T cells, or PBMCs; the material itself was cDNA or gDNA.

Authors' analysis steps: Amplification of reference gene primers provided the estimated nucleated cell counts. TCRdb keeps only in-frame clones here, not all; method: immunoSEQ multiplex PCR. D and trimming come from the DNA, and the V and J calls and clone size come from that table. Of around 110,000 clones listed, under 90% are singletons. Germline-derived CDR1 and CDR2 are MNHEY and SVGAGI. This CDR3 is 14 amino acids long. The V and J ends lost 6 bases and 2 bases, in that order; junction bases with no gene match: 4. Sample: peripheral blood. V gene TRBV6-5 combines with J gene TRBJ1-5; 7 bases are a match to TRBD1. This receptor was identified in a woman aged 60-70 years with acute or convalescent COVID-19. In nucleotides, the CDR3 is TGTGCCAGCAGACAGGGGACAGGCAATCAGCCCCAGCATTTT. Translated, it gives CASRQGTGNQPQHF.